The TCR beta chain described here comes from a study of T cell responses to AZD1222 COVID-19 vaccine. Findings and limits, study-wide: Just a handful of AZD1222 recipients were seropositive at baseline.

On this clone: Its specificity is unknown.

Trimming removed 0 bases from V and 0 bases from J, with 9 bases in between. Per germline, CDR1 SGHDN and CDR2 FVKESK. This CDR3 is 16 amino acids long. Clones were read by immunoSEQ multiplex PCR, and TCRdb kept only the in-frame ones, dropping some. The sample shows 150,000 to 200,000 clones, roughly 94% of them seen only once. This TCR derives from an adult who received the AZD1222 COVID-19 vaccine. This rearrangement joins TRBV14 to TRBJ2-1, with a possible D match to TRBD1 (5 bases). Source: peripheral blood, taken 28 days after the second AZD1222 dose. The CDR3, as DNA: TGTGCCAGCAGCCAAGACAGAGACAGCTCCTACAATGAGCAGTTCTTC. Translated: CASSQDRDSSYNEQFF.